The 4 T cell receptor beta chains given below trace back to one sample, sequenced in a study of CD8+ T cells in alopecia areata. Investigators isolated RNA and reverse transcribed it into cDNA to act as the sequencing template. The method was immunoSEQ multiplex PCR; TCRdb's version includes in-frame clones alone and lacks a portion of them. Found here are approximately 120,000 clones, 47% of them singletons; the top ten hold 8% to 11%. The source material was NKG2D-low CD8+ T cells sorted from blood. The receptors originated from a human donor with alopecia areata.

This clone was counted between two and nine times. For the CDR3, the DNA is TGTGCTAGTGGTTTGCCCCCGGGACAGGGGCCCACCGGGGAGCTGTTTTTT. Amino acids: CASGLPPGQGPTGELFF. This chain links TRBV12-5 with TRBJ2-2; 10 bases agree with TRBD1. The length of the CDR3 is 17 residues. Germline V CDR1 and CDR2: LGHNT, FRNRAP. The V gene end was trimmed by 2 bases and the J gene end by 4 bases; junction bases not matched to a gene: 7.

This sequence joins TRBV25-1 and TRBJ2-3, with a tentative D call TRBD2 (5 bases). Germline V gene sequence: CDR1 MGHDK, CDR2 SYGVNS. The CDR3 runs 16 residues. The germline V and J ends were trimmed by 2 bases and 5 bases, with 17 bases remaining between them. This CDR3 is CASSEGVRGRRDTQYF. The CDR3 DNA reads TGTGCCAGCAGTGAAGGGGTGAGAGGGCGAAGAGATACGCAGTATTTT.

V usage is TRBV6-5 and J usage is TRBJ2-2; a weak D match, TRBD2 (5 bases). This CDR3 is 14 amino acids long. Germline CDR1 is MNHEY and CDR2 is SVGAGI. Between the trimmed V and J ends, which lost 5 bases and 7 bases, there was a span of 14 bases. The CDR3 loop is CASSEKPEVGELFF. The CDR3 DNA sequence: TGTGCCAGCAGTGAAAAGCCGGAGGTCGGGGAGCTGTTTTTT.

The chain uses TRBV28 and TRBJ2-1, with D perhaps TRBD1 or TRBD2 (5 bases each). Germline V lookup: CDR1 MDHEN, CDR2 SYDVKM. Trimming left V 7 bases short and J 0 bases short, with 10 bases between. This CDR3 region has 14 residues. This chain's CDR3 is CASIGTASYNEQFF. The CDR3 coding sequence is TGTGCCAGCATCGGGACGGCCTCCTACAATGAGCAGTTCTTC. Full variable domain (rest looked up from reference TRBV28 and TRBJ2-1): DVKVTQSSRYLVKRTGEKVFLECVQDMDHENMFWYRQDPGLGLRLIYFSYDVKMKEKGDIPEGYSVSREKKERFSLILESASTNQTSMYLCASIGTASYNEQFFGPGTRLTVL.